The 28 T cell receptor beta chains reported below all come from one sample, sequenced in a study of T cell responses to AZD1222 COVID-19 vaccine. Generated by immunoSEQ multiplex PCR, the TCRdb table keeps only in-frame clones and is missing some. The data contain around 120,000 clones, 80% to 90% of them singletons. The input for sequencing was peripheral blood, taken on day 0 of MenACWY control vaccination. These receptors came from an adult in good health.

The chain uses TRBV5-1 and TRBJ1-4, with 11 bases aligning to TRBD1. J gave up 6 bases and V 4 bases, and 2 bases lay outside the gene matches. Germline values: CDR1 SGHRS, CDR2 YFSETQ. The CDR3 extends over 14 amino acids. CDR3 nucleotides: TGCGCCAGCAGCACGGGACAGGGGGATGAAAAACTGTTTTTT. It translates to CASSTGQGDEKLFF.

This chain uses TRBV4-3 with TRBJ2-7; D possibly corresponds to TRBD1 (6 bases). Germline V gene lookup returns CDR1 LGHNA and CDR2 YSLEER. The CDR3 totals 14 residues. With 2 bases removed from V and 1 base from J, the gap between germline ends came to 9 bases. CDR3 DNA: TGCGCCAGCAGCCAATACAGGGATTCCTACGAGCAGTACTTC. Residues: CASSQYRDSYEQYF.

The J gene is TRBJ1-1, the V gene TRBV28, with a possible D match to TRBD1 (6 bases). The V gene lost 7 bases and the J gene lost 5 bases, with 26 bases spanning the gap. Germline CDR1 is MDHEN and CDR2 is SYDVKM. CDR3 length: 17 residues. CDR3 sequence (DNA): TGTGCCAGCACCAAAGGGGGGGGTCCCTCGGTTGGGACTGAAGCTTTCTTT. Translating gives CASTKGGGPSVGTEAFF. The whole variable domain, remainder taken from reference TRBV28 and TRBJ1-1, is DVKVTQSSRYLVKRTGEKVFLECVQDMDHENMFWYRQDPGLGLRLIYFSYDVKMKEKGDIPEGYSVSREKKERFSLILESASTNQTSMYLCASTKGGGPSVGTEAFFGQGTRLTVV.

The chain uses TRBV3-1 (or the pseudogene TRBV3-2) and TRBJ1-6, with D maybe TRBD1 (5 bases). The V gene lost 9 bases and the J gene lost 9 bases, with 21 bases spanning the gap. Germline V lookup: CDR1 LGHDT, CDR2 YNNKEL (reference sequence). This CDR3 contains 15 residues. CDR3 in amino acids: CARTPPRGDGSPLHF. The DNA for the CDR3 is TGTGCCAGAACACCCCCGCGAGGGGACGGTTCACCCCTCCACTTT.

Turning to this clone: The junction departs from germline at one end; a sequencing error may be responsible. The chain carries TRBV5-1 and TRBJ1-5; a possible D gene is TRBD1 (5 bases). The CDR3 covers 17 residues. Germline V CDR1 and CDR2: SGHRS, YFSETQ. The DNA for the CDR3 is TGCGCCCGCAGCCCCGGGGGGGGGATTGGAGCGGATCAGCCCCAGCATTTT. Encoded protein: CARSPGGGIGADQPQHF.

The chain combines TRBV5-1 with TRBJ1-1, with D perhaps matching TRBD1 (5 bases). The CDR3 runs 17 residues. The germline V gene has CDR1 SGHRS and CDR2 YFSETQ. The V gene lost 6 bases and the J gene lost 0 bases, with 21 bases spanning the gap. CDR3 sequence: CASNSRQGGDLNTEAFF. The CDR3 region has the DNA TGCGCCAGCAACTCACGCCAGGGCGGAGATTTGAACACTGAAGCTTTCTTT.

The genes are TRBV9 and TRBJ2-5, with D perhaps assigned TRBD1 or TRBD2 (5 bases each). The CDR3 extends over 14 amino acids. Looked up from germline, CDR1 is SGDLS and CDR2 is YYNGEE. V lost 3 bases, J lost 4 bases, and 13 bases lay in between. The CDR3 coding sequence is TGTGCCAGCAGCGGGGGGATTAGCCGAGAGACCCAGTACTTC. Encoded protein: CASSGGISRETQYF. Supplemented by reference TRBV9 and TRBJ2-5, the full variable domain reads DSGVTQTPKHLITATGQRVTLRCSPRSGDLSVYWYQQSLDQGLQFLIQYYNGEERAKGNILERFSAQQFPDLHSELNLSSLELGDSALYFCASSGGISRETQYFGPGTRLLVL.

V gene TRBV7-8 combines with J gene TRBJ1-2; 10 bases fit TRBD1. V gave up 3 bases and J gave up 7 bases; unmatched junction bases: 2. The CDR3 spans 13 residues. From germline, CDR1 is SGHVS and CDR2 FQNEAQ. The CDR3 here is CASSFRTGGGYTF. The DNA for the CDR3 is TGTGCCAGCAGCTTCCGGACAGGGGGTGGCTACACCTTC.

CDR3 DNA: TGTGCCACCGTCGTGACCCCGGCCAACACAGATACGCAGTATTTT. Residues: CATVVTPANTDTQYF. This chain connects TRBV5-5 to TRBJ2-3; the D is unclear. Germline V gene sequence: CDR1 SGHKS, CDR2 YYEKEE (reference sequence). Trimming removed 9 bases at V and 2 bases at J, with 19 bases between. The CDR3 is 15 amino acids. Supplemented by reference TRBV5-5 and TRBJ2-3, the full variable domain reads DAGVTQSPTHLIKTRGQQVTLRCSPISGHKSVSWYQQVLGQGPQFIFQYYEKEERGRGNFPDRFSARQFPNYSSELNVNALLLGDSALYLCATVVTPANTDTQYFGPGTRLTVL.

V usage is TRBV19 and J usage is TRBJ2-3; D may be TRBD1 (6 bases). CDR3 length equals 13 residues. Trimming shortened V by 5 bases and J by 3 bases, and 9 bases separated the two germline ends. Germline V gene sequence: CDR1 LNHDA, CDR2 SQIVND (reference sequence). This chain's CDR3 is CASSAGQTDTQYF. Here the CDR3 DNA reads TGTGCCAGTAGTGCCGGACAGACAGATACGCAGTATTTT.

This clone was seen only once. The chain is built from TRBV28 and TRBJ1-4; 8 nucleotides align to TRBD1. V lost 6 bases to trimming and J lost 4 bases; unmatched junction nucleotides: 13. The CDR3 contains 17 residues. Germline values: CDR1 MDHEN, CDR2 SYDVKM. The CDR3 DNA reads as TGTGCCAGCAGCTCCCAAATCGGGACAGGAGGTAATGAAAAACTGTTTTTT. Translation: CASSSQIGTGGNEKLFF.

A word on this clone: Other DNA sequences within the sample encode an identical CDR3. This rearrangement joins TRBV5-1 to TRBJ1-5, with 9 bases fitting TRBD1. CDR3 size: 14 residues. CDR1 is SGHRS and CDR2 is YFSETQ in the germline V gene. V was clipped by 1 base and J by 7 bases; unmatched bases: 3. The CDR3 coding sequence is TGCGCCAGCAGCTTGACAGGGGGCTACCAGCCCCAGCATTTT. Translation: CASSLTGGYQPQHF.

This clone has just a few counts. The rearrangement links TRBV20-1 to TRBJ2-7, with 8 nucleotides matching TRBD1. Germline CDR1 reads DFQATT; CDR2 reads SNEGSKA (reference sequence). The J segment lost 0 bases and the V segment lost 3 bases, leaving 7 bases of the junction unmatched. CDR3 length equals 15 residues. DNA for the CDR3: TGCAGTGCTAGTTCGGGACAGGAGGTCTCCTACGAGCAGTACTTC. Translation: CSASSGQEVSYEQYF.

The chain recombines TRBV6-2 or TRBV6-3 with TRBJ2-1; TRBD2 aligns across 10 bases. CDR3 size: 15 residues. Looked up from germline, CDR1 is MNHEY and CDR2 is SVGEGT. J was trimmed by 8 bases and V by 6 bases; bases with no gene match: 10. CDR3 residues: CASSQRGGTGHEQFF. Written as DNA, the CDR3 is TGTGCCAGCAGCCAGCGGGGGGGCACAGGCCATGAGCAGTTCTTC.

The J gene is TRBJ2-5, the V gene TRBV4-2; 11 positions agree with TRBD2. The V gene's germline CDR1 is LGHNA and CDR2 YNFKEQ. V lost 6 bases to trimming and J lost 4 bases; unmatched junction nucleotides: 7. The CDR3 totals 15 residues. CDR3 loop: CASSRTSGPLETQYF. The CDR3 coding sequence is TGTGCCAGCAGTCGGACTAGCGGGCCCTTAGAGACCCAGTACTTC.

Written as DNA, the CDR3 is TGCGCCAGCAGCCTCCCGGGGACAGGGCCGTCAGATACGCAGTATTTT. Protein product: CASSLPGTGPSDTQYF. The rearrangement uses TRBV5-1 and TRBJ2-3; 9 bases are shared with TRBD1. The CDR3 runs to 16 residues. CDR1 and CDR2 (germline): SGHRS, YFSETQ. J was trimmed by 4 bases and V by 4 bases; bases with no gene match: 10.

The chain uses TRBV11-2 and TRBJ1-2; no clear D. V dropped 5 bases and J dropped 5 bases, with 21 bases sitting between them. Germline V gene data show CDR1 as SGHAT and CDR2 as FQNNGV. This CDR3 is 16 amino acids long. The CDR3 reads CASSASRAPTGYGYTF. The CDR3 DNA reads TGTGCCAGCAGCGCCTCGCGGGCCCCTACGGGGTATGGCTACACCTTC.

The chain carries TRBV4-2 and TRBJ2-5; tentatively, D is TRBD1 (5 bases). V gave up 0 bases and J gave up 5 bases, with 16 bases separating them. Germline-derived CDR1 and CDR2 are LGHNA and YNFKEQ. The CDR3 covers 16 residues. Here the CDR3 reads CASSQESGASLETQYF. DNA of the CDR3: TGTGCCAGCAGCCAAGAAAGTGGGGCCTCCCTGGAGACCCAGTACTTC.

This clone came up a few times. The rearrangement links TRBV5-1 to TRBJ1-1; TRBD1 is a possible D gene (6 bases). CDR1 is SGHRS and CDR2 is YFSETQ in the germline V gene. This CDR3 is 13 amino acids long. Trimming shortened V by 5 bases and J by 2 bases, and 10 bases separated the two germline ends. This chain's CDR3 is CASRRQDNTEAFF. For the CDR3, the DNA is TGCGCCAGCAGAAGACAGGATAACACTGAAGCTTTCTTT.

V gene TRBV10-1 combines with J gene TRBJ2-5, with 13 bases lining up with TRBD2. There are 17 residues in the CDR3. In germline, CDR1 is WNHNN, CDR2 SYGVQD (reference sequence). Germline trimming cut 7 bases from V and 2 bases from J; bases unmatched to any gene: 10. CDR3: CASIHLGTSGDQETQYF. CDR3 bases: TGCGCCAGCATCCACCTAGGGACTAGCGGGGATCAAGAGACCCAGTACTTC.

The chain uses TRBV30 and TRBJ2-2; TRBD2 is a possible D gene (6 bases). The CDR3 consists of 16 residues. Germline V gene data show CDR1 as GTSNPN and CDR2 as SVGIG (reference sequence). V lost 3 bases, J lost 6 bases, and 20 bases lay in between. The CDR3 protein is CAWRYGGRTFSGELFF. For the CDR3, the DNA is TGTGCCTGGAGATACGGGGGTAGGACTTTCTCCGGGGAGCTGTTTTTT.

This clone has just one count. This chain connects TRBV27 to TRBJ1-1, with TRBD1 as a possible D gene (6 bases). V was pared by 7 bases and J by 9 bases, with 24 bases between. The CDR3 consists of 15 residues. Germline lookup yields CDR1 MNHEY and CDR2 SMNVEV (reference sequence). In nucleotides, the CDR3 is TGTGCCAGCACCCGAGGGGCTACAGGGCCAAGTCAAGCTTTCTTT. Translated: CASTRGATGPSQAFF.

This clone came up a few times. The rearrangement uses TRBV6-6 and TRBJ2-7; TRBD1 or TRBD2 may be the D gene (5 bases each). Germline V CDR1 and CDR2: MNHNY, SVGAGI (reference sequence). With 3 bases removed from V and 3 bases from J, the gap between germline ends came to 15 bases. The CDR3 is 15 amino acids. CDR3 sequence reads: CASSYSDSRGYEQYF. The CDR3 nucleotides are TGTGCCAGCAGTTATTCAGACAGTCGGGGCTACGAGCAGTACTTC.

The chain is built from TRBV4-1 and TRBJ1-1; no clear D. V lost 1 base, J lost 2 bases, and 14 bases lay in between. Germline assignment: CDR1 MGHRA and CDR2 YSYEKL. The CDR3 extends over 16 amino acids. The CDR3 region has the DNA TGCGCCAGCAGCCAAGTACAGCCTCTGGAAAACACTGAAGCTTTCTTT. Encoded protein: CASSQVQPLENTEAFF.

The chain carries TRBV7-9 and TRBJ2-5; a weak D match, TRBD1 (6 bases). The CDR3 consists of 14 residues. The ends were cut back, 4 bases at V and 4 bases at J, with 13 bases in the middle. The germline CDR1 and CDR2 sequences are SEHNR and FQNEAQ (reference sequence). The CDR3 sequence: CASSSGVSGETQYF. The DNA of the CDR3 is TGTGCCAGCAGCTCAGGGGTTTCCGGAGAGACCCAGTACTTC.

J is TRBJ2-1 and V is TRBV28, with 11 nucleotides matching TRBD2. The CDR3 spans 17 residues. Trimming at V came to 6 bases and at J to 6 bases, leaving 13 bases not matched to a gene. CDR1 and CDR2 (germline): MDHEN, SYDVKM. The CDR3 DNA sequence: TGTGCCAGCAGCCTGTCTAGCGGGGGGTGGCGGGGCAATGAGCAGTTCTTC. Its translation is CASSLSSGGWRGNEQFF. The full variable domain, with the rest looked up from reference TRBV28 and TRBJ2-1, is DVKVTQSSRYLVKRTGEKVFLECVQDMDHENMFWYRQDPGLGLRLIYFSYDVKMKEKGDIPEGYSVSREKKERFSLILESASTNQTSMYLCASSLSSGGWRGNEQFFGPGTRLTVL.

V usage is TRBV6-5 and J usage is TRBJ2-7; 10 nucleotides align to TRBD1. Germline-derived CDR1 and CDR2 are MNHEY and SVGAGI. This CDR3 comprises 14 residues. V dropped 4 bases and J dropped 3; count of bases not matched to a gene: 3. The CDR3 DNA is TGTGCCAGCAGTTCCGACAGGGGGCTCTACGAGCAGTACTTC. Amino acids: CASSSDRGLYEQYF.

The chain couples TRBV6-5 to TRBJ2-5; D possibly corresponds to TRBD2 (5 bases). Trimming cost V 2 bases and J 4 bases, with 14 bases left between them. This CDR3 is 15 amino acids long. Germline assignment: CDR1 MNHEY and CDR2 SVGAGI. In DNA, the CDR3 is TGTGCCAGCAGTTACGATGGACTCTCCTCAGAGACCCAGTACTTC. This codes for CASSYDGLSSETQYF.